This TCR beta chain was found in a study of a mutant IDH1 vaccine in newly diagnosed glioma. Background on the study: Previous care, which was radiotherapy, temozolomide, or both, most often involved both. Points from the study as a whole: Alterations occurring in top peripheral T cell clonotypes seemed unrelated to pseudoprogression.

The time point is: week 35, safety follow-up. Each dose delivered 300 ug of mutant IDH1 20-mer peptide subcutaneously with imiquimod. New astrocytomas of WHO grade 3 or 4 that were IDH1-mutant and ATRX-lost were found in the donors. TCRdb's table, derived via immunoSEQ multiplex PCR, lists solely in-frame clones and lacks some. Of fewer than 70,000 clones listed, roughly 86% were seen once; the top ten hold approximately 2%. This clone came up once. Its target is unknown. CDR1 and CDR2 from the germline V gene are SGHVS and FQNEAQ. Deletions cut 2 bases from V and 2 bases from J, with 10 bases between. This CDR3 spans 15 amino acids.

The starting material was PBMCs, obtained from a glioma patient whose treatment included an IDH1 peptide vaccine. The chain carries TRBV7-8 and TRBJ1-5, with no clear D. The TCR sequence derives from a man aged 25 to 45 with glioma. Here the CDR3 DNA reads TGTGCCAGCAGCTTACCACCCGCCGGCAATCAGCCCCAGCATTTT. This translates into CASSLPPAGNQPQHF.